These 27 T cell receptor beta chains were sequenced from one sample in a study of blood T cell repertoires in COVID-19. Sequenced by immunoSEQ multiplex PCR; TCRdb stores in-frame clones only, minus some. The profile shows 250,000 or so clones, roughly 87% of them singletons. The sample comprised PBMCs or T cells enriched from blood (not recorded which). These receptors were collected from a woman between 25 and 40 years old with acute COVID-19.

The rearrangement uses TRBV14 and TRBJ2-1; TRBD1 matches 9 bases. Germline V gives CDR1 SGHDN, CDR2 FVKESK. The junction had 10 bases not matched to a gene; V was cut back by 4 bases and J by 3 bases. There are 17 residues in the CDR3. DNA of the CDR3: TGTGCCAGCAGCCTACTCGCCGGGACAGGGTTCTACAATGAGCAGTTCTTC. Translating it yields CASSLLAGTGFYNEQFF.

The chain links TRBV18 to TRBJ2-2, with D tentatively TRBD2 (6 bases). Deletions cut 1 base from V and 0 bases from J, with 12 bases between. The germline gives CDR1 KGHSH, CDR2 LQKENI. This CDR3 contains 17 residues. The CDR3 bases are TGTGCCAGCTCACCACTGCAACTAGCAACGAACACCGGGGAGCTGTTTTTT. This codes for CASSPLQLATNTGELFF.

The V gene is TRBV19, the J gene TRBJ1-2; 8 positions agree with TRBD1. Germline V gene data show CDR1 as LNHDA and CDR2 as SQIVND (reference sequence). Losses at the gene ends were 7 bases for V and 4 bases for J; bases not matched to a gene: 5. The CDR3 has 13 amino acids. CDR3 residues: CASTPGTGYGYTF. The CDR3 nucleotides are TGTGCCAGTACTCCCGGGACAGGCTATGGCTACACCTTC.

The V gene is TRBV24-1, the J gene TRBJ2-5, with TRBD1 matching over 7 bases. Germline-derived CDR1 and CDR2 are KGHDR and SFDVKD. CDR3 length equals 13 residues. V was pared by 9 bases and J by 4 bases, with 7 bases of the junction left unmatched. The CDR3 DNA follows: TGTGCCACCGCGGCGGCAGGGGGAGAGACCCAGTACTTC. Amino acid sequence: CATAAAGGETQYF.

This chain joins TRBV12-3 or TRBV12-4 and TRBJ1-3, with D unclear. CDR3 size: 12 residues. The V and J ends lost 3 bases and 4 bases respectively, with 4 bases between them. As DNA, the CDR3 is TGTGCCAGCAGTTTTTTAGGAAACACCATATATTTT. Its translation is CASSFLGNTIYF.

The chain combines TRBV3-1 (or the pseudogene TRBV3-2) with TRBJ2-2; 9 bases match TRBD2. Germline lookup yields CDR1 LGHDT and CDR2 YNNKEL (reference sequence). V shed 11 bases and J 5 bases; nucleotides not matched to a gene: 12. This CDR3 is built from 15 residues. The chain's CDR3 is CASQENSGGTGELFF. The CDR3 coding sequence is TGTGCCTCCCAGGAAAATAGCGGGGGTACCGGGGAGCTGTTTTTT.

The chain uses TRBV18 and TRBJ2-3; tentatively, D is TRBD2 (5 bases). In germline, CDR1 is KGHSH, CDR2 LQKENI. CDR3 length equals 15 residues. Between the trimmed V and J ends, which lost 3 bases and 2 bases, there was a span of 12 bases. The CDR3 loop reads CASSPTVEDTDTQYF. The CDR3 coding sequence is TGTGCCAGCTCACCCACGGTGGAGGACACAGATACGCAGTATTTT.

The chain has TRBV10-3 and TRBJ2-1; a possible D gene is TRBD1 (6 bases). Germline V CDR1 and CDR2: ENHRY, SYGVKD. The CDR3 length is 13 residues. V was cut by 6 bases and J by 5 bases, with 11 bases left in between. Written as DNA, the CDR3 is TGTGCCATCAGGGCAGGGGAAAACAATGAGCAGTTCTTC. Residues: CAIRAGENNEQFF.

The chain has TRBV7-9 and TRBJ2-2; D is possibly TRBD2 (5 bases). Trimming removed 1 base at V and 3 bases at J, with 6 bases between. From germline, CDR1 is SEHNR and CDR2 FQNEAQ (reference sequence). This CDR3 has 14 residues. In DNA form, the CDR3 reads TGTGCCAGCAGCTTAGGAGCGGACACCGGGGAGCTGTTTTTT. It yields the protein CASSLGADTGELFF. The variable domain in full, completed from reference TRBV7-9 and TRBJ2-2, reads DTGVSQNPRHKITKRGQNVTFRCDPISEHNRLYWYRQTLGQGPEFLTYFQNEAQLEKSRLLSDRFSAERPKGSFSTLEIQRTEQGDSAMYLCASSLGADTGELFFGEGSRLTVL.

The chain employs TRBV9 and TRBJ2-1; D gene unclear. V lost 2 bases to trimming and J lost 8 bases, with 11 bases between them. CDR1 SGDLS and CDR2 YYNGEE come from the germline V gene. The CDR3 runs to 13 residues. The CDR3 reads CASSVSSAHEQFF. The CDR3 DNA is TGTGCCAGCAGCGTTTCGAGCGCCCATGAGCAGTTCTTC.

This clone came up a few times. This chain links TRBV10-1 with TRBJ2-7; TRBD2 matches 8 bases. The CDR3 is made up of 13 amino acids. Germline CDR1 is WNHNN and CDR2 is SYGVQD (reference sequence). Trimming took 6 bases from V and 5 from J; bases not matched to a gene: 6. Written as DNA, the CDR3 is TGCGCCAGCAGGCCCGGGAGGGCCGACGAGCAGTACTTC. Protein product: CASRPGRADEQYF.

The chain couples TRBV19 to TRBJ1-5; 7 bases map to TRBD1. CDR1 is LNHDA and CDR2 is SQIVND in the germline V gene (reference sequence). The CDR3 is made up of 15 amino acids. Trimming removed 2 bases from V and 4 bases from J; junction bases left unmatched: 5. As DNA, the CDR3 is TGTGCCAGTAGTATAAGGAGGGACAGAAATCAGCCCCAGCATTTT. Residues: CASSIRRDRNQPQHF. The entire variable domain, with the rest obtained from reference TRBV19 and TRBJ1-5, is as follows: DGGITQSPKYLFRKEGQNVTLSCEQNLNHDAMYWYRQDPGQGLRLIYYSQIVNDFQKGDIAEGYSVSREKKESFPLTVTSAQKNPTAFYLCASSIRRDRNQPQHFGDGTRLSIL.

V and J are TRBV7-2 and TRBJ1-5; no reliable D call. The CDR3 spans 14 residues. Trimming left V 5 bases short and J 2 bases short, with 10 bases between. The germline gives CDR1 SGHTA, CDR2 FQGNSA. The CDR3 coding sequence is TGTGCCAGCAGCCCAGCAGCGGGCAATCAGCCCCAGCATTTT. Its translation: CASSPAAGNQPQHF.

The chain links TRBV10-3 to TRBJ2-5; D perhaps matches TRBD2 (5 bases). The CDR3 contains 14 residues. Germline V gene sequence: CDR1 ENHRY, CDR2 SYGVKD. V shed 4 bases and J shed 5 bases, with 14 bases lying between them. CDR3 sequence reads: CAISGPGRGETQYF. For the CDR3, the DNA is TGTGCCATCAGTGGGCCTGGGCGAGGGGAGACCCAGTACTTC.

The gene calls are TRBV18 and TRBJ2-7, with D perhaps TRBD2 (6 bases). CDR3 length equals 16 residues. Germline CDR1 is KGHSH and CDR2 is LQKENI. Trimming removed 4 bases from V and 4 bases from J, with 20 bases in between. DNA of the CDR3: TGTGCCAGCTCACGGAGGGACCCGGGACCTAGATACGAGCAGTACTTC. Translated: CASSRRDPGPRYEQYF.

This chain joins TRBV27 and TRBJ1-2; unclear D gene. The V gene's germline CDR1 is MNHEY and CDR2 SMNVEV (reference sequence). V lost 2 bases and J 4 bases, leaving 20 bases between the germline ends. The CDR3 spans 17 residues. The DNA for the CDR3 is TGTGCCAGCAGTTTAAAGGCGTCTCCCTACAGCGGCTATGGCTACACCTTC. It codes for CASSLKASPYSGYGYTF.

This clone was counted a single time. A read error is possible here, since a much larger clone lies one base away. This sequence joins TRBV11-2 and TRBJ1-1, with D possibly TRBD1 on 5 matching bases. Trimming stripped 5 bases from V and 0 bases from J, with 7 bases between. CDR1 and CDR2 from the germline V gene are SGHAT and FQNNGV. The length of the CDR3 is 13 residues. CDR3 in amino acids: CASSPTVNTEAFF. CDR3 in DNA: TGTGCCAGCAGCCCGACAGTGAACACTGAAGCTTTCTTT.

The V and J genes are TRBV2 and TRBJ1-1, with D perhaps matching TRBD1 (6 bases). Germline V gene data show CDR1 as SNHLY and CDR2 as FYNNEI. V dropped 7 bases and J dropped 4 bases, with 16 bases sitting between them. The CDR3 consists of 14 residues. The CDR3 sequence: CASIIQGRGTEAFF. CDR3 in DNA: TGTGCCAGCATCATACAGGGCCGGGGCACTGAAGCTTTCTTT.

The rearrangement links TRBV29-1 to TRBJ1-4; D uncertain. Deletions cut 7 bases from V and 7 bases from J, with 10 bases between. Germline V gene sequence: CDR1 SQVTM, CDR2 ANQGSEA. The CDR3 runs to 11 residues. The CDR3: CSAPHGEKLFF. DNA for the CDR3: TGCAGCGCTCCCCACGGTGAAAAACTGTTTTTT.

This clone was recorded a few times. The rearrangement links TRBV30 to TRBJ1-1, with D perhaps matching TRBD1 (6 bases). This CDR3 region has 13 residues. Germline V gene data show CDR1 as GTSNPN and CDR2 as SVGIG (reference sequence). Deletions cut 5 bases from V and 4 bases from J, with 14 bases between. CDR3 region: CAWSTGIRTEAFF. CDR3 sequence (DNA): TGTGCCTGGTCGACAGGAATTCGCACTGAAGCTTTCTTT. Complete variable domain (other parts from reference TRBV30 and TRBJ1-1): SQTIHQWPATLVQPVGSPLSLECTVEGTSNPNLYWYRQAAGRGLQLLFYSVGIGQISSEVPQNLSASRPQDRQFILSSKKLLLSDSGFYLCAWSTGIRTEAFFGQGTRLTVV.

The V and J genes are TRBV18 and TRBJ2-1, with TRBD2 as a possible D gene (6 bases). V gave up 3 bases and J gave up 6 bases, with 21 bases separating them. This CDR3 has 17 amino acids. Germline assignment: CDR1 KGHSH and CDR2 LQKENI. The CDR3 nucleotides are TGTGCCAGCTCACCTCAATTTCGGGGCGTGGAGGGCAATGAGCAGTTCTTC. Translation gives CASSPQFRGVEGNEQFF.

The chain links TRBV6-2 or TRBV6-3 to TRBJ1-5; D is perhaps TRBD1 (6 bases). The CDR3 loop spans 17 amino acids. Germline V gene lookup returns CDR1 MNHEY and CDR2 SVGEGT. V was clipped by 4 bases and J by 9 bases, with 25 bases between them. The chain's CDR3 is CASSLDPGHFTKGPQHF. The CDR3 nucleotides read TGTGCCAGCAGTTTAGATCCGGGACATTTCACAAAGGGGCCCCAGCATTTT.

This chain links TRBV5-4 with TRBJ2-7, with a possible D match to TRBD2 (6 bases). The germline V and J ends were trimmed by 4 bases and 4 bases, with 21 bases remaining between them. This CDR3 is 16 amino acids long. CDR1 and CDR2 from the germline V gene are SGHNT and YYREEE (reference sequence). The CDR3 is CASSLGGGTSRYEQYF. DNA for the CDR3: TGTGCCAGCAGCCTTGGTGGGGGGACGTCCCGTTACGAGCAGTACTTC.

The rearrangement links TRBV2 to TRBJ1-2; 8 bases are shared with TRBD1. Germline values: CDR1 SNHLY, CDR2 FYNNEI. Trimming at V came to 5 bases and at J to 1 base, leaving 3 bases not matched to a gene. The CDR3 totals 14 residues. As DNA, the CDR3 is TGTGCCAGCAGTTCACAGGGGGATAACTATGGCTACACCTTC. It codes for CASSSQGDNYGYTF.

J is TRBJ1-1 and V is TRBV4-2; 7 nucleotides agree with TRBD1. The trim removed 4 bases at V and 1 base at J, leaving 6 bases unmatched. Germline CDR1 reads LGHNA; CDR2 reads YNFKEQ. This CDR3 spans 15 amino acids. The CDR3 DNA is TGTGCCAGCAGCCTAGCGGGACAGACGAACACTGAAGCTTTCTTT. Protein sequence: CASSLAGQTNTEAFF.

For this clone: A much larger clone differs from this one at a single base, so this may be a read error. The J gene is TRBJ2-2, the V gene TRBV5-1; maybe TRBD1 (5 bases). Per the germline V gene, CDR1 is SGHRS and CDR2 is YFSETQ. This CDR3 contains 13 residues. V was trimmed by 3 bases and J by 3 bases, leaving 6 bases between them. For the CDR3, the DNA is TGCGCCAGCAGCTCCAGGGACACCGGGGAGCTGTTTTTT. This codes for CASSSRDTGELFF.

The V gene is TRBV19, the J gene TRBJ2-4, with D tentatively TRBD2 (6 bases). The CDR3 is 17 residues long. V lost 5 bases and J 5 bases, leaving 22 bases between the germline ends. Germline V lookup: CDR1 LNHDA, CDR2 SQIVND (reference sequence). The CDR3 sequence is CASSAQGLGRIQNIQYF. The CDR3 DNA sequence: TGTGCCAGTAGTGCTCAAGGACTGGGGAGGATCCAAAACATTCAGTACTTC.